This TCR beta chain was captured in a study of T cells in tumors after PD-1 blockade. About the study: Prior checkpoint blockade, systemic immunosuppressant use, or anti-cancer therapy within 4 weeks excluded patients. During anti-PD-1 treatment, some patients continued daily vismodegib 150 mg.

The method was immunoSEQ multiplex PCR; TCRdb's version includes in-frame clones alone and lacks a portion of them. This sample has 3,500 to 5,000 clones, with around 70% found just once. This clone was counted a single time. Its target is not known. Template: tumor biopsy or peripheral blood genomic DNA, about 550-6,500 ng per sample. Study-level findings and limits: Some novel exhausted tumor clones appeared in pre-treatment blood, suggesting peripheral recruitment.

With 4 bases removed from V and 1 base from J, the gap between germline ends came to 11 bases. There are 14 residues in the CDR3. Germline CDR1 reads SGHDT; CDR2 reads YYEEEE. J is TRBJ1-1 and V is TRBV5-6; D is uncertain. This clonotype originated in a human donor with basal cell carcinoma. The sequences come from tumor tissue, collected before anti-PD-1 treatment. In DNA, the CDR3 is TGTGCCAGCAGCCGTATAGGGAGGAACACTGAAGCTTTCTTT. As protein: CASSRIGRNTEAFF.